This T cell receptor beta chain was recorded in a study of CD8+CD57+ T cells in acquired aplastic anemia. General study findings and limits: Patients and controls had in common twenty-nine CD8+ CDR3 sequences.

The template used for profiling TCR beta VDJ and CDR3 was genomic DNA. TCRdb recomputed calls from the reads with MiXCR, one row per CDR3 protein. The sample holds roughly 150,000 distinct CDR3 sequences, about 45% seen once. The patients chosen for sequencing had shown expansion of CD8+CD57+ cells (detected by flow cytometry). This clonotype has at least ten counts. Antigen: not known. Sample: sorted CD4+, CD8+, or CD8+CD57+ T cells (not recorded which) from PBMCs. This TCR derives from a human donor with aplastic anemia.

CDR3 DNA: TGTGCCAGCAGCTCGGACAGATTCTATGGCTACACCTTC. Its protein product is CASSSDRFYGYTF. The V call is TRBV5-8, the J call TRBJ1-2, with a possible D match to TRBD1 (6 bases). Germline loops: CDR1 SGHTS, CDR2 YDEGEE. The CDR3 contains 13 residues. Trimming took 3 bases from V and 4 from J, leaving 10 bases between them.